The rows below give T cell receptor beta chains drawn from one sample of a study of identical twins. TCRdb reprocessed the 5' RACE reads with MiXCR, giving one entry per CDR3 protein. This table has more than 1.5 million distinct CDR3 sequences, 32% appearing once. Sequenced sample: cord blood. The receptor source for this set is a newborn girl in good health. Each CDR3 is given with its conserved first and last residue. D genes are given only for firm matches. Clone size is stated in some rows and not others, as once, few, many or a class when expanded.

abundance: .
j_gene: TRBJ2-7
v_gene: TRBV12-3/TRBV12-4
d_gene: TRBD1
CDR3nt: TGTGCCAGCAGCAAATCACACTTAGGACAGGCTTCCTCCTACGAGCAGTACTTC
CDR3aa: CASSKSHLGQASSYEQYF

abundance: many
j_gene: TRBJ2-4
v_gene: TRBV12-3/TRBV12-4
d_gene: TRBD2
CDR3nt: TGTGCCAGCAGTTTTACTAGCGGGAGAAACATTCAGTACTTC
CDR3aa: CASSFTSGRNIQYF

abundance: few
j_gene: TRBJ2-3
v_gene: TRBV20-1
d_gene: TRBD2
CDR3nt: TGCAGTGCTAGCCGACTAGCGGGGGGGACAGATACGCAGTATTTT
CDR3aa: CSASRLAGGTDTQYF

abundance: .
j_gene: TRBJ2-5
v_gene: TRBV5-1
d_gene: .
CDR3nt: TGTGCCAGCAGTGGAGCAGAGACCCAGTACTTC
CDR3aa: CASSGAETQYF

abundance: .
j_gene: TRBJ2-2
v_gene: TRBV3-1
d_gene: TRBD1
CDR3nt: TGTGCCAGCAAAAGGGGGACAGGGGACACCGGGGAGCTGTTTTTT
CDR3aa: CASKRGTGDTGELFF

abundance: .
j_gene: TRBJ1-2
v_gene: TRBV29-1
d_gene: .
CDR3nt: TGCAGCGTTGATCTTTGGGGGGCTGGAGGCTACACCTTC
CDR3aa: CSVDLWGAGGYTF

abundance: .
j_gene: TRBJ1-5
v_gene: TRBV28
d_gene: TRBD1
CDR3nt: TGTGCCAGCAGACAGGGGTGGGGTCATAGCAATCAGCCCCAGCATTTT
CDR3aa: CASRQGWGHSNQPQHF

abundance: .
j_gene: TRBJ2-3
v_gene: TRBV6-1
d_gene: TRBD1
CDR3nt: TGTGCCAGCAGATGGACAGGGGGCCCCACAGATACGCAGTATTTT
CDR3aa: CASRWTGGPTDTQYF

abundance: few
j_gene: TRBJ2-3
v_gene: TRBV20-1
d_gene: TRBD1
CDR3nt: TGCAGTGCTAGAGATCCCGACAGGGATGATACGCAGTATTTT
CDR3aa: CSARDPDRDDTQYF

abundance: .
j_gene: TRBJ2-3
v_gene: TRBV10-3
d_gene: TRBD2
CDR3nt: TGTGCCATCAGTCCGGGACTAGCGGGGAACACAGATACGCAGTATTTT
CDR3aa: CAISPGLAGNTDTQYF

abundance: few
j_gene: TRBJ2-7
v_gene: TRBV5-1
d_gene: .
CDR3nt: TGCGCCAGCAGCTGGGACGGGACTCCTGCCTACGAGCAGTACTTC
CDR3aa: CASSWDGTPAYEQYF

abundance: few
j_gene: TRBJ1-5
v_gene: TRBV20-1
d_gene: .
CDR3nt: TGCAGTGCTTGGGGTGGAGGAAAGCAGCCCCAGCATTTT
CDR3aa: CSAWGGGKQPQHF

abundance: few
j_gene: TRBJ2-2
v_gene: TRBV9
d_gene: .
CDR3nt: TGTGCCAGCAGCGTAGCACCCCTCGGGGAGCTGTTTTTT
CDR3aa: CASSVAPLGELFF

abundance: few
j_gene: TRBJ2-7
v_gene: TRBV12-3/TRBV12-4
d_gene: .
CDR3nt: TGTGCCAGCAGTAAGACCAGGGTCCCACCCTCCGAGCAGTACTTC
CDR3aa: CASSKTRVPPSEQYF

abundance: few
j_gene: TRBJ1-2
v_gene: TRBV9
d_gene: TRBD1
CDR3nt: TGTGCCAGCAGCGCCGAACACTCCGGGACAGGGATTAACTATGGCTACACCTTC
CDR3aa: CASSAEHSGTGINYGYTF

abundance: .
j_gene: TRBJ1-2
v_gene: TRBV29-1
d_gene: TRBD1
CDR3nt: TGCAGCGTACCTGAAAACCAGGGGGCGCGGAACTATGGCTACACCTTC
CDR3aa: CSVPENQGARNYGYTF